A selection of T cell receptor beta chains follows, all from one sample in a study of beta chain features in type 1 diabetes. Using immunoSEQ multiplex PCR, the repertoire was profiled, and TCRdb retains in-frame clones only, with some absent. The table shows roughly 350,000 clones, with around 10% occurring only once. What was sequenced was central memory CD4+ T cells from blood. These receptors originate from a man aged 25 to 40 with type 1 diabetes. Each CDR3 is given with its conserved first and last residue. The order of the fields is CDR3 protein, CDR3 DNA, J gene, V gene, clone size, D gene. The D gene is left open where the match is weak. A row's size may be missing; if present it is once, few, many or a size class.

CDR3aa: CSVVGQEGQPQHF
CDR3nt: TGCAGCGTTGTCGGACAGGAGGGTCAGCCCCAGCATTTT
j_gene: TRBJ1-5
v_gene: TRBV29-1
abundance: -
d_gene: TRBD1

CDR3aa: CASSLSGEETQYF
CDR3nt: TGTGCCAGCAGCCTCTCAGGGGAAGAGACCCAGTACTTC
j_gene: TRBJ2-5
v_gene: TRBV2
abundance: few
d_gene: -

CDR3aa: CASSQDNRLQTYEQYF
CDR3nt: TGCGCCAGCAGCCAAGATAATAGACTCCAAACCTACGAGCAGTACTTC
j_gene: TRBJ2-7
v_gene: TRBV4-1
abundance: -
d_gene: -

CDR3aa: CASSPRTAFTEAFF
CDR3nt: TGTGCCAGCAGTCCGAGAACAGCTTTCACTGAAGCTTTCTTT
j_gene: TRBJ1-1
v_gene: TRBV7-9
abundance: -
d_gene: -

CDR3aa: CASSSTSPGQDSYEQYF
CDR3nt: TGTGCCAGCAGCTCAACCTCGCCGGGACAGGACTCCTACGAGCAGTACTTC
j_gene: TRBJ2-7
v_gene: TRBV12-1
abundance: once
d_gene: -

CDR3aa: CASSLQGSGNTIYF
CDR3nt: TGTGCCAGCAGCTTACAGGGCTCTGGAAACACCATATATTTT
j_gene: TRBJ1-3
v_gene: TRBV7-2
abundance: few
d_gene: -

CDR3aa: CASSLELGETQYF
CDR3nt: TGTGCCAGCAGCTTAGAACTCGGAGAGACCCAGTACTTC
j_gene: TRBJ2-5
v_gene: TRBV7-8
abundance: few
d_gene: -

CDR3aa: CASSSQVEAENIQYF
CDR3nt: TGTGCCAGCAGCTCACAGGTTGAGGCGGAAAACATTCAGTACTTC
j_gene: TRBJ2-4
v_gene: TRBV4-2
abundance: few
d_gene: -

CDR3aa: CASRSGRAYNEQFF
CDR3nt: TGTGCCAGCAGAAGCGGGAGGGCCTACAATGAGCAGTTCTTC
j_gene: TRBJ2-1
v_gene: TRBV6-1
abundance: few
d_gene: TRBD2

CDR3aa: CATSLVRTGAEQFF
CDR3nt: TGTGCCACCAGCCTCGTCCGGACAGGGGCTGAGCAGTTCTTC
j_gene: TRBJ2-1
v_gene: TRBV15
abundance: many
d_gene: TRBD1

CDR3aa: CASSLLLAGKTDTQYF
CDR3nt: TGCGCCAGCAGCTTGCTGCTAGCGGGAAAAACAGATACGCAGTATTTT
j_gene: TRBJ2-3
v_gene: TRBV5-1
abundance: -
d_gene: TRBD2

CDR3aa: CASNTGTGGNEQYF
CDR3nt: TGTGCCAGCAACACCGGGACAGGGGGCAACGAGCAGTACTTC
j_gene: TRBJ2-7
v_gene: TRBV28
abundance: -
d_gene: TRBD1

CDR3aa: CASRGGSEKLFF
CDR3nt: TGCGCCAGCCGGGGGGGAAGTGAAAAACTGTTTTTT
j_gene: TRBJ1-4
v_gene: TRBV10-2
abundance: -
d_gene: -

CDR3aa: CASSGRQPDEKLFF
CDR3nt: TGTGCCAGCAGTGGAAGACAACCGGATGAAAAACTGTTTTTT
j_gene: TRBJ1-4
v_gene: TRBV2
abundance: -
d_gene: -

CDR3aa: CASSPMAQSNYGYTF
CDR3nt: TGTGCCAGCAGTCCAATGGCACAGAGTAACTATGGCTACACCTTC
j_gene: TRBJ1-2
v_gene: TRBV27
abundance: many
d_gene: -

CDR3aa: CASSLRGSGTIYF
CDR3nt: TGTGCCAGCAGTTTACGGGGTTCGGGCACCATATATTTT
j_gene: TRBJ1-3
v_gene: TRBV27
abundance: few
d_gene: -

CDR3aa: CASSLGDRGETQYF
CDR3nt: TGCGCCAGCAGCTTGGGCGACAGGGGGGAGACCCAGTACTTC
j_gene: TRBJ2-5
v_gene: TRBV5-1
abundance: few
d_gene: TRBD1

CDR3aa: CASSDLASGMTDTQYF
CDR3nt: TGTGCCAGCAGTGACTTGGCTAGCGGGATGACAGATACGCAGTATTTT
j_gene: TRBJ2-3
v_gene: TRBV25-1
abundance: many
d_gene: TRBD2

CDR3aa: CASSLAEGDEQYF
CDR3nt: TGTGCCAGCAGCTTAGCGGAGGGAGACGAGCAGTACTTC
j_gene: TRBJ2-7
v_gene: TRBV7-7
abundance: -
d_gene: -

CDR3aa: CASSQEMGAGASTDTQYF
CDR3nt: TGTGCCAGCAGCCAAGAAATGGGGGCGGGAGCGAGCACAGATACGCAGTATTTT
j_gene: TRBJ2-3
v_gene: TRBV4-2
abundance: -
d_gene: -

CDR3aa: CASSQDNQPQHF
CDR3nt: TGTGCCAGCAGCCAGGACAATCAGCCCCAGCATTTT
j_gene: TRBJ1-5
v_gene: TRBV6-5
abundance: few
d_gene: -

CDR3aa: CASSRHLSSYNEQFF
CDR3nt: TGTGCCAGCAGCCGACACCTGAGCTCCTACAATGAGCAGTTCTTC
j_gene: TRBJ2-1
v_gene: TRBV7-2
abundance: few
d_gene: -

CDR3aa: CSVEPQEGETQYF
CDR3nt: TGCAGCGTTGAACCCCAGGAGGGGGAGACCCAGTACTTC
j_gene: TRBJ2-5
v_gene: TRBV29-1
abundance: few
d_gene: -

CDR3aa: CASSPPPGGGSEQYF
CDR3nt: TGTGCCAGCAGCCCCCCTCCGGGGGGAGGGTCCGAGCAGTACTTC
j_gene: TRBJ2-7
v_gene: TRBV5-4
abundance: few
d_gene: TRBD2

CDR3aa: CASSRDSAPYNEQFF
CDR3nt: TGTGCCAGTAGTAGGGACTCCGCCCCCTACAATGAGCAGTTCTTC
j_gene: TRBJ2-1
v_gene: TRBV19
abundance: -
d_gene: -

CDR3aa: CASSDIGQGRSYEQYF
CDR3nt: TGTGCCAGCAGCGATATTGGACAGGGAAGGTCCTACGAGCAGTACTTC
j_gene: TRBJ2-7
v_gene: TRBV2
abundance: few
d_gene: TRBD1

CDR3aa: CASSLSSGAGANVLTF
CDR3nt: TGTGCCAGCAGTTTATCGAGCGGGGCAGGGGCCAACGTCCTGACTTTC
j_gene: TRBJ2-6
v_gene: TRBV27
abundance: -
d_gene: TRBD2

CDR3aa: CSLRVGQGGELFF
CDR3nt: TGCAGCCTCCGGGTGGGGCAGGGCGGGGAGCTGTTTTTT
j_gene: TRBJ2-2
v_gene: TRBV29-1
abundance: -
d_gene: -